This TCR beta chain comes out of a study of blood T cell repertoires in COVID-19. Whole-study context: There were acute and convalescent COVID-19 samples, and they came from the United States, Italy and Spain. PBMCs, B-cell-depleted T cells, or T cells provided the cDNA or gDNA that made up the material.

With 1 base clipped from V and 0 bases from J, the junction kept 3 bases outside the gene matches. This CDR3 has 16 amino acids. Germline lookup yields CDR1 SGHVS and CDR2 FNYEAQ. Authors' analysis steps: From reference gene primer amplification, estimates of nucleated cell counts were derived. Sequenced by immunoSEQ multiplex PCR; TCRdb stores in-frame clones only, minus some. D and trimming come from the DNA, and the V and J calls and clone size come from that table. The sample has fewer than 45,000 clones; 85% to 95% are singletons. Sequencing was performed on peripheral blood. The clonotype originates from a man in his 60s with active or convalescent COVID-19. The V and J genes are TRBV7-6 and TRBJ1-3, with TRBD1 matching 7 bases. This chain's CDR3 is CASSLGTGSSGNTIYF. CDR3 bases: TGTGCCAGCAGCTTAGGGACAGGAAGCTCTGGAAACACCATATATTTT.